A selection of T cell receptor beta chains follows, all from one sample in a study of T cells in Graves' hyperthyroidism and ophthalmopathy. TCRdb reprocessed the multiplex PCR reads via MiXCR and lists one record per CDR3 protein. There are 490,000 or so distinct CDR3 sequences in the sample; approximately 23% occur only once, and about 53% lies in the top ten. Sequenced sample: blood. These receptor sequences come from a woman in her seventies with Graves' ophthalmopathy. Each CDR3 is given without its conserved first and last residue. Expanded clones are given a class, and other clones once, few, many or no size at all.

12	few	TRBV30	AWSGQAYSYEQY
13	few	TRBV3-1	ASSQAPGRRHEQY
15	-	TRBV4-3	ASSQDIRGVGSYEQY
12	-	TRBV12-3/TRBV12-4	ASSQAGGEETQY
13	many	TRBV6-1	ASSWGGAGNSPLH
17	-	TRBV28	ASRPRRNGGQGEDYGYT
12	many	TRBV10-3	AISETGYSYEQY
13	-	TRBV7-6	ASSLASARSYEQY
11	many	TRBV3-1	ASSQGRGVEAF
11	-	TRBV12-3/TRBV12-4	ASSLTSGIEQI
14	-	TRBV11-2	ASSKMTGSSTNTQY
17	-	TRBV5-1	ASSLRGTSGGASYNEQF
15	few	TRBV7-7	ASSGGTSGSSYNEQF
13	many	TRBV2	ASSEDLGAYNEQF
14	few	TRBV3-1	ASSQTSGISPYEQY